What follows are 30 T cell receptor beta chains derived from one specimen sequenced in a study of cytomegalovirus exposure and HLA in healthy donors. Use of 60 Vbeta and 13 Jbeta primers characterized the PCR. Sequencing was performed with immunoSEQ multiplex PCR; in TCRdb, only in-frame clones are kept and a portion is missing. Found here are more than 150,000 clones, around four fifths of them singletons; the top ten hold 1%. The specimen was PBMCs. Receptor source: a woman aged 50 to 60 in good health and CMV-seropositive.

The V call is TRBV7-8, the J call TRBJ2-5, with D unclear. V lost 5 bases, J lost 4 bases, and 14 bases lay in between. The CDR3 consists of 14 residues. Germline V gene lookup returns CDR1 SGHVS and CDR2 FQNEAQ. The CDR3 here is CASSPRINPETQYF. CDR3 DNA sequence: TGTGCCAGCAGCCCTAGGATCAACCCAGAGACCCAGTACTTC.

The rearrangement uses TRBV29-1 and TRBJ2-4, with 8 bases lining up with TRBD1. The CDR3 consists of 14 residues. J gave up 2 bases and V 7 bases, and 7 bases lay outside the gene matches. Germline CDR1 and CDR2: SQVTM and ANQGSEA. CDR3 sequence reads: CSGIHRGTKNIQYF. The CDR3 DNA follows: TGCAGCGGAATTCACAGGGGGACCAAAAACATTCAGTACTTC.

The chain links TRBV9 to TRBJ2-1; 9 bases agree with TRBD2. Unmatched junction bases numbered 9, after V lost 3 bases and J lost 5 bases. Germline V gene lookup returns CDR1 SGDLS and CDR2 YYNGEE. The CDR3 covers 16 residues. CDR3 in DNA: TGTGCCAGCAGCGGGGCGGGGGGGCTAGCCAACAATGAGCAGTTCTTC. Its translation is CASSGAGGLANNEQFF.

The chain recombines TRBV5-1 with TRBJ1-3; 12 bases are shared with TRBD1. V lost 3 bases, J lost 2 bases, and 0 bases stayed unmatched. This CDR3 is built from 15 residues. Germline V gene lookup returns CDR1 SGHRS and CDR2 YFSETQ. The CDR3 DNA follows: TGCGCCAGCAGCTGGGACAGGGGGCCTGGAAACACCATATATTTT. Translation: CASSWDRGPGNTIYF. The full variable domain, with the rest looked up from reference TRBV5-1 and TRBJ1-3, is KAGVTQTPRYLIKTRGQQVTLSCSPISGHRSVSWYQQTPGQGLQFLFEYFSETQRNKGNFPGRFSGRQFSNSRSEMNVSTLELGDSALYLCASSWDRGPGNTIYFGEGSWLTVV.

The chain has TRBV28 and TRBJ2-7, with 7 bases aligning to TRBD2. The trim removed 6 bases at V and 4 bases at J, leaving 9 bases unmatched. Looked up from germline, CDR1 is MDHEN and CDR2 is SYDVKM. CDR3 length equals 14 residues. CDR3 in DNA: TGTGCCAGCAGCTTAGGCGGGAGTGTATACGAGCAGTACTTC. Amino acid sequence: CASSLGGSVYEQYF.

This clone was counted once. The CDR3 region has the DNA TGTGCCAGTAGTATTGGCGGGGCCGCCTACAATGAGCAGTTCTTC. Translated, it gives CASSIGGAAYNEQFF. This sequence joins TRBV19 and TRBJ2-1, with a possible D match to TRBD2 (6 bases). Germline assignment: CDR1 LNHDA and CDR2 SQIVND (reference sequence). CDR3 size: 15 residues. The V end lost 3 bases, the J end lost 2 bases, and 11 bases lay between the germline ends. Drawing the rest from reference TRBV19 and TRBJ2-1, the complete variable domain is DGGITQSPKYLFRKEGQNVTLSCEQNLNHDAMYWYRQDPGQGLRLIYYSQIVNDFQKGDIAEGYSVSREKKESFPLTVTSAQKNPTAFYLCASSIGGAAYNEQFFGPGTRLTVL.

As DNA, the CDR3 is TGTGCCAGCAGTTCGGGACAGCACTACGAGCAGTACTTC. It is translated as CASSSGQHYEQYF. The chain employs TRBV28 and TRBJ2-7; the match to TRBD1 covers 7 bases. V was pared by 4 bases and J by 3 bases, with 3 bases of the junction left unmatched. There are 13 residues in the CDR3. Germline assignment: CDR1 MDHEN and CDR2 SYDVKM.

The chain employs TRBV5-4 and TRBJ2-7; D remains ambiguous. CDR3 length: 14 amino acids. The V end lost 2 bases, the J end lost 0 bases, and 9 bases lay between the germline ends. Germline-derived CDR1 and CDR2 are SGHNT and YYREEE (reference sequence). Here the CDR3 reads CASSLSRSSYEQYF. In nucleotides, the CDR3 is TGTGCCAGCAGCTTAAGCCGGAGCTCCTACGAGCAGTACTTC.

This chain links TRBV4-3 with TRBJ2-5; 7 nucleotides match TRBD1. The CDR3 runs to 14 residues. J was trimmed by 2 bases and V by 4 bases; bases with no gene match: 4. Germline values: CDR1 LGHNA, CDR2 YSLEER. The CDR3 loop is CASSPADRQETQYF. In nucleotides, the CDR3 is TGCGCCAGCAGCCCAGCGGACAGGCAAGAGACCCAGTACTTC.

The CDR3 DNA is TGTGCCAGTAGTAAGGGCGGCAGGGCGGTCAATGAGCAGTTCTTC. Translating it yields CASSKGGRAVNEQFF. The chain couples TRBV19 to TRBJ2-1; perhaps TRBD1 as D (5 bases). CDR1 and CDR2 from the germline V gene are LNHDA and SQIVND (reference sequence). Trimming removed 4 bases from V and 6 bases from J, with 16 bases in between. The CDR3 loop spans 15 amino acids. Full variable domain (missing parts from reference TRBV19 and TRBJ2-1): DGGITQSPKYLFRKEGQNVTLSCEQNLNHDAMYWYRQDPGQGLRLIYYSQIVNDFQKGDIAEGYSVSREKKESFPLTVTSAQKNPTAFYLCASSKGGRAVNEQFFGPGTRLTVL.

This clone was seen more than once but under ten times. V gene TRBV6-5 combines with J gene TRBJ2-5, with D possibly TRBD1 on 5 matching bases. The CDR3 loop spans 15 amino acids. The germline V gene has CDR1 MNHEY and CDR2 SVGAGI. The V end was cut by 6 bases, the J end by 5 bases, with 19 bases between. CDR3 nucleotides: TGTGCCAGCAGCTCAAATCAGGGTTTCTGGGAGACCCAGTACTTC. Protein sequence: CASSSNQGFWETQYF.

This clone has a single count. The junction departs from the called germline gene at one end, perhaps through a read error. V and J are TRBV7-9 and TRBJ2-3; D call uncertain. The germline CDR1 and CDR2 sequences are SEHNR and FQNEAQ (reference sequence). The CDR3 spans 15 residues. CDR3: CSSSLGPSATDTQYF. The CDR3 DNA reads as TGTTCCAGCAGCTTAGGGCCCAGCGCCACAGATACGCAGTATTTT.

CDR3 coding DNA: TGTGCCAGCAGACCCGGGGACAGGGGGTCGAGGCAGCCCCAGCATTTT. Amino acid sequence: CASRPGDRGSRQPQHF. This chain joins TRBV28 and TRBJ1-5; TRBD1 matches 11 bases. In germline, CDR1 is MDHEN, CDR2 SYDVKM. This CDR3 contains 16 residues. The trim removed 6 bases at V and 7 bases at J, leaving 11 bases unmatched.

This chain joins TRBV5-1 and TRBJ2-2; 8 bases are shared with TRBD1. Germline V gene sequence: CDR1 SGHRS, CDR2 YFSETQ. With 3 bases clipped from V and 6 bases from J, the junction kept 13 bases outside the gene matches. This CDR3 comprises 17 residues. The CDR3 nucleotides are TGCGCCAGCAGCTCGACTCCGGGACAGGAAAACGCCGGGGAGCTGTTTTTT. It specifies CASSSTPGQENAGELFF. The whole variable domain, filled in from reference TRBV5-1 and TRBJ2-2, reads KAGVTQTPRYLIKTRGQQVTLSCSPISGHRSVSWYQQTPGQGLQFLFEYFSETQRNKGNFPGRFSGRQFSNSRSEMNVSTLELGDSALYLCASSSTPGQENAGELFFGEGSRLTVL.

The chain uses TRBV5-6 and TRBJ2-1; 10 bases fit TRBD2. Trimming cost V 4 bases and J 6 bases; bases outside gene matches: 7. There are 15 residues in the CDR3. Germline V gene lookup returns CDR1 SGHDT and CDR2 YYEEEE. CDR3: CASSPAGGLGNEQFF. In DNA, the CDR3 is TGTGCCAGCAGCCCAGCGGGGGGGCTTGGCAATGAGCAGTTCTTC.

This clone was detected only a few times. The chain is built from TRBV30 and TRBJ1-3; D gene unclear. The germline V gene encodes CDR1 GTSNPN and CDR2 SVGIG (reference sequence). The CDR3 extends over 15 amino acids. V was pared by 1 base and J by 0 bases, with 10 bases between. CDR3: CAWSGGVVSGNTIYF. CDR3 in DNA: TGTGCCTGGAGTGGGGGAGTGGTCTCTGGAAACACCATATATTTT. The full variable domain, completed using reference TRBV30 and TRBJ1-3, is SQTIHQWPATLVQPVGSPLSLECTVEGTSNPNLYWYRQAAGRGLQLLFYSVGIGQISSEVPQNLSASRPQDRQFILSSKKLLLSDSGFYLCAWSGGVVSGNTIYFGEGSWLTVV.

This clone was counted once. The chain is built from TRBV5-4 and TRBJ2-7; TRBD2 aligns across 9 bases. From germline, CDR1 is SGHNT and CDR2 YYREEE (reference sequence). This CDR3 has 14 amino acids. V dropped 9 bases and J dropped 10; count of bases not matched to a gene: 17. The CDR3 coding sequence is TGTGCCACCGGGCGGGGGGGCCCATACCTTGACCAGTACTTC. It yields the protein CATGRGGPYLDQYF. Full variable domain (rest looked up from reference TRBV5-4 and TRBJ2-7): ETGVTQSPTHLIKTRGQQVTLRCSSQSGHNTVSWYQQALGQGPQFIFQYYREEENGRGNFPPRFSGLQFPNYSSELNVNALELDDSALYLCATGRGGPYLDQYFGPGTRLTVT.

The chain has TRBV28 and TRBJ2-1; D gene unclear. The CDR3 covers 16 residues. V was clipped by 3 bases and J by 0 bases, with 12 bases between them. CDR1 MDHEN and CDR2 SYDVKM come from the germline V gene. CDR3 protein: CASSLYRSSSYNEQFF. CDR3 in DNA: TGTGCCAGCAGTTTGTATCGGTCGAGCTCCTACAATGAGCAGTTCTTC.

This clone was picked up a small number of times. The V call is TRBV28, the J call TRBJ1-3; no firm D call. Trimming shortened V by 2 bases and J by 0 bases, and 11 bases separated the two germline ends. The CDR3 has 16 residues. Germline V CDR1 and CDR2: MDHEN, SYDVKM. The CDR3 nucleotides read TGTGCCAGCAGTTTAGGGCCCCTGTCCTCTGGAAACACCATATATTTT. This translates into CASSLGPLSSGNTIYF.

This clone occurred a few times. The rearrangement links TRBV7-9 to TRBJ1-2, with unresolved D. CDR3 length equals 15 residues. Between the trimmed V and J ends, which lost 5 bases and 6 bases, there was a span of 19 bases. Germline V CDR1 and CDR2: SEHNR, FQNEAQ (reference sequence). The CDR3 region is CASSPQVVGVDGYTF. CDR3 coding DNA: TGTGCCAGCAGCCCCCAGGTAGTCGGGGTCGATGGCTACACCTTC.

This chain uses TRBV5-1 with TRBJ2-5, with TRBD2 matching 7 bases. V lost 1 base and J lost 11; bases outside the gene matches: 8. Per germline, CDR1 SGHRS and CDR2 YFSETQ. The CDR3 contains 13 residues. The CDR3 DNA follows: TGCGCCAGCAGCTTGCTTGCGGGGGATGGGCAGTACTTC. It encodes CASSLLAGDGQYF. Full variable domain (remainder filled in from reference TRBV5-1 and TRBJ2-5): KAGVTQTPRYLIKTRGQQVTLSCSPISGHRSVSWYQQTPGQGLQFLFEYFSETQRNKGNFPGRFSGRQFSNSRSEMNVSTLELGDSALYLCASSLLAGDGQYFGPGTRLLVL.

This clone appeared once. The chain is built from TRBV7-9 and TRBJ2-4, with 8 nucleotides matching TRBD1. The CDR3 consists of 18 residues. Unmatched junction bases numbered 12, after V lost 2 bases and J lost 3 bases. The germline CDR1 and CDR2 sequences are SEHNR and FQNEAQ (reference sequence). This CDR3 reads CASSLSIGDRGGKNIQYF. Written as DNA, the CDR3 is TGTGCCAGCAGCTTAAGTATTGGAGACAGGGGAGGCAAAAACATTCAGTACTTC. Full variable domain (rest looked up from reference TRBV7-9 and TRBJ2-4): DTGVSQNPRHKITKRGQNVTFRCDPISEHNRLYWYRQTLGQGPEFLTYFQNEAQLEKSRLLSDRFSAERPKGSFSTLEIQRTEQGDSAMYLCASSLSIGDRGGKNIQYFGAGTRLSVL.

The rearrangement joins TRBV18 to TRBJ2-1; 11 bases line up with TRBD1. V lost 2 bases and J lost 10; bases outside the gene matches: 4. This CDR3 has 14 amino acids. Germline CDR1 KGHSH, CDR2 LQKENI. In nucleotides, the CDR3 is TGTGCCAGCTCACCAGGACAGGGGGCAAACGAGCAGTTCTTC. This codes for CASSPGQGANEQFF.

As regards this clone: The same CDR3 arises from other DNA sequences in this sample as well. The chain couples TRBV28 to TRBJ1-2; 10 bases align to TRBD1. Germline assignment: CDR1 MDHEN and CDR2 SYDVKM. The J segment lost 7 bases and the V segment lost 3 bases, leaving 5 bases of the junction unmatched. The CDR3 is made up of 14 amino acids. CDR3 sequence (DNA): TGTGCCAGCAGTTTCCGGGACAGGGGCCGTGGCTACACCTTC. This translates into CASSFRDRGRGYTF.

This chain links TRBV2 with TRBJ2-3; 8 bases line up with TRBD1. J gave up 1 base and V 10 bases, and 4 bases lay outside the gene matches. The germline V gene encodes CDR1 SNHLY and CDR2 FYNNEI. The CDR3 consists of 13 residues. The CDR3 protein is CATNRGGTDTQYF. The DNA for the CDR3 is TGTGCCACTAACAGGGGGGGCACAGATACGCAGTATTTT.

V gene TRBV18 combines with J gene TRBJ1-4, with D possibly being TRBD1 (5 bases). Germline CDR1 and CDR2: KGHSH and LQKENI. Trimming shortened V by 8 bases and J by 3 bases, and 10 bases separated the two germline ends. The CDR3 is made up of 13 amino acids. The CDR3 nucleotides read TGTGCCAGCCTCGGGGGATCTAATGAAAAACTGTTTTTT. This translates into CASLGGSNEKLFF.

The genes are TRBV5-1 and TRBJ2-3; 11 nucleotides agree with TRBD2. The CDR3 spans 15 residues. Losses at the gene ends were 0 bases for V and 13 bases for J; bases not matched to a gene: 10. Germline V gene sequence: CDR1 SGHRS, CDR2 YFSETQ. CDR3 DNA sequence: TGCGCCAGCAGCTTGGTAACGGCTAGCGGGAGGATGGAGTATTTT. It specifies CASSLVTASGRMEYF.

The genes are TRBV6-1 and TRBJ2-3; D not certain. The ends were cut back, 5 bases at V and 0 bases at J, with 6 bases in the middle. The CDR3 consists of 13 residues. The germline V gene has CDR1 MNHNS and CDR2 SASEGT. In DNA form, the CDR3 reads TGTGCCAGCAGTCCGTTTAGCACAGATACGCAGTATTTT. Translation: CASSPFSTDTQYF.

The chain carries TRBV19 and TRBJ2-5; 9 positions agree with TRBD1. V lost 4 bases and J lost 6; bases outside the gene matches: 3. The CDR3 consists of 13 residues. Germline CDR1 and CDR2: LNHDA and SQIVND (reference sequence). CDR3 sequence reads: CASSRQGGKTQYF. The DNA for the CDR3 is TGTGCCAGTAGTAGACAGGGGGGAAAGACCCAGTACTTC.

The genes are TRBV9 and TRBJ2-3, with D tentatively TRBD2 (6 bases). The CDR3 sequence is 18 residues long. The V gene's germline CDR1 is SGDLS and CDR2 YYNGEE. Trimming cost V 4 bases and J 10 bases, with 31 bases left between them. The CDR3 DNA reads TGTGCCAGCAGCTCCGGTCAGGGACTCCAGGCCCTGAGAGGGGCGCAGTATTTT. Amino acids: CASSSGQGLQALRGAQYF.